This passage covers 8 T cell receptor beta chains from one sample sequenced in a study of cytomegalovirus exposure and HLA in healthy donors. The study ran its PCR with 60 Vbeta and 13 Jbeta primers. The protocol was immunoSEQ multiplex PCR, while the TCRdb copy is restricted to in-frame clones and leaves out a portion. The profile shows approximately 110,000 clones, roughly 79% of them singletons. Sequenced sample: PBMCs. These receptor sequences come from a woman aged 30 to 39 in good health and CMV-seronegative.

The chain uses TRBV5-1 and TRBJ2-5; 11 positions agree with TRBD1. Germline V gene data show CDR1 as SGHRS and CDR2 as YFSETQ. V dropped 4 bases and J dropped 5; count of bases not matched to a gene: 10. The CDR3 length is 16 residues. The CDR3 loop is CASSATGQGDSETQYF. The DNA for the CDR3 is TGCGCCAGCAGCGCCACGGGACAGGGGGACTCTGAGACCCAGTACTTC. The variable domain in full, completed from reference TRBV5-1 and TRBJ2-5, reads KAGVTQTPRYLIKTRGQQVTLSCSPISGHRSVSWYQQTPGQGLQFLFEYFSETQRNKGNFPGRFSGRQFSNSRSEMNVSTLELGDSALYLCASSATGQGDSETQYFGPGTRLLVL.

This clone has a handful of counts. The CDR3 spells CASSSPNRHTYEQYF. The CDR3 DNA sequence: TGTGCCAGCAGTTCACCGAACAGGCATACCTACGAGCAGTACTTC. The J gene is TRBJ2-7, the V gene TRBV6-5, with D possibly TRBD1 on 5 matching bases. CDR3 length equals 15 residues. Trimming removed 4 bases from V and 2 bases from J, with 15 bases in between. The V gene's germline CDR1 is MNHEY and CDR2 SVGAGI.

The rearrangement uses TRBV28 and TRBJ1-1, with D perhaps matching TRBD1 (5 bases). The CDR3 is 14 amino acids. Trimming left V 3 bases short and J 0 bases short, with 8 bases between. CDR1 is MDHEN and CDR2 is SYDVKM in the germline V gene. In nucleotides, the CDR3 is TGTGCCAGCAGTTTGGGAGGGGTGAACACTGAAGCTTTCTTT. Protein product: CASSLGGVNTEAFF.

The rearrangement links TRBV6-6 to TRBJ2-7; 8 nucleotides line up with TRBD1. CDR1 is MNHNY and CDR2 is SVGAGI in the germline V gene (reference sequence). The V segment lost 6 bases and the J segment 0 bases; nucleotides outside the gene matches: 4. There are 14 residues in the CDR3. The CDR3 sequence: CASSPGTGSYEQYF. CDR3 DNA sequence: TGTGCCAGCAGCCCCGGGACAGGCTCCTACGAGCAGTACTTC.

The chain employs TRBV7-6 and TRBJ1-3; D not resolved. Germline V gene lookup returns CDR1 SGHVS and CDR2 FNYEAQ. The CDR3 totals 16 residues. V shed 2 bases and J shed 0 bases, with 11 bases lying between them. The CDR3 DNA sequence: TGTGCCAGCAGCTTAATTCTAGGAAACTCTGGAAACACCATATATTTT. Translation gives CASSLILGNSGNTIYF. Combining the CDR3 with reference TRBV7-6 and TRBJ1-3 gives the whole variable domain GAGVSQSPRYKVTKRGQDVALRCDPISGHVSLYWYRQALGQGPEFLTYFNYEAQQDKSGLPNDRFSAERPEGSISTLTIQRTEQRDSAMYRCASSLILGNSGNTIYFGEGSWLTVV.

The chain links TRBV7-2 to TRBJ2-5; D perhaps matches TRBD2 (5 bases). Trimming pared 8 bases from V and 2 bases from J, leaving 15 bases between. Germline lookup yields CDR1 SGHTA and CDR2 FQGNSA. The CDR3 runs to 14 residues. DNA for the CDR3: TGTGCCAGCTCCCGGGGAAGCCAGCAAGAGACCCAGTACTTC. Amino acids: CASSRGSQQETQYF.

CDR3 bases: TGTGCCAGCAGCTTAATCCCGACAGGGTTTGTTGGGATGAACACTGAAGCTTTCTTT. It translates to CASSLIPTGFVGMNTEAFF. The chain joins TRBV7-9 to TRBJ1-1, with 7 bases identical to TRBD1. The length of the CDR3 is 19 residues. With V trimmed by 2 bases and J by 0 bases, 15 bases remained unmatched. Germline V gene lookup returns CDR1 SEHNR and CDR2 FQNEAQ (reference sequence). Filled out from reference TRBV7-9 and TRBJ1-1, the complete variable domain reads DTGVSQNPRHKITKRGQNVTFRCDPISEHNRLYWYRQTLGQGPEFLTYFQNEAQLEKSRLLSDRFSAERPKGSFSTLEIQRTEQGDSAMYLCASSLIPTGFVGMNTEAFFGQGTRLTVV.

The J gene is TRBJ2-5, the V gene TRBV10-3; 7 bases align to TRBD1. The J call is doubtful: the DNA matches TRBJ2-7 better. The germline V gene has CDR1 ENHRY and CDR2 SYGVKD. The CDR3 loop spans 13 amino acids. CDR3 residues: CAIGRDSSYEQYF. In DNA form, the CDR3 reads TGTGCCATCGGACGGGACAGCTCCTACGAGCAGTACTTC.